This T cell receptor (beta chain) is drawn from a study of graft-versus-host responses after intestinal transplantation. A word on this clone: Antigen: not known.

Overall study findings and caveats: The marrow of recipients harbored GvH clones, and ileum or blood showed some of them first.

The repertoire was sequenced with immunoSEQ multiplex PCR; TCRdb's copy has only in-frame clones and lacks some. The sample has approximately 39,000 clones, less than 95% seen once; the top ten hold 0.22%. V lost 0 bases, J lost 5 bases, and 8 bases stayed unmatched. The CDR3 loop spans 16 amino acids. The V gene's germline CDR1 is LNHDA and CDR2 SQIVND (reference sequence). The chain recombines TRBV19 with TRBJ1-2, with 8 positions matching TRBD1. This receptor was obtained from a human donor who was the organ donor for an intestinal transplant. The material sequenced was unstimulated CD4+ T cells sorted from spleen or lymph node cells, taken before transplant. The CDR3 DNA is TGTGCCAGTAGTATAGACTGGGGACAGGTACCGTATGGCTACACCTTC. This gives the protein CASSIDWGQVPYGYTF.